What follows are 8 T cell receptor beta chains derived from one specimen sequenced in a study of T cells expressing NK-cell markers. TCRdb derives one entry per CDR3 protein from the 5' RACE reads, leaving out DNA. This sample's table reports 300,000 to 500,000 distinct CDR3 sequences. The sequenced material came from blood T cells: a sorted CD56 or NKG2C T cell subset, CD4+ or CD8+ T cells, or bulk PBMC T cells (not recorded which). Source of these receptors: a woman aged 50 to 65 in good health.

The chain has TRBV15 and TRBJ2-3. The V gene's germline CDR1 is LNHNV and CDR2 YYDKDF (reference sequence). The CDR3 covers 16 residues. CDR3 in amino acids: CATSRIDWSSTDTQYF.

This sequence joins TRBV12-5 and TRBJ2-2; the TRBD2 assignment by TCRdb is unverifiable without DNA. Looked up from germline, CDR1 is LGHNT and CDR2 is FRNRAP. CDR3 length: 19 residues. CDR3 sequence: CASGPTAGLAGANTGELFF.

The rearrangement uses TRBV11-3 and TRBJ1-1; TCRdb proposes TRBD1, but this gene call is untestable without DNA. This CDR3 contains 14 residues. Germline V gives CDR1 SGHNT, CDR2 YENEEA. The CDR3 loop is CASTSGGGFTEAFF.

The V and J genes are TRBV6-2 or TRBV6-3 and TRBJ2-1; TCRdb's assignment of TRBD1 cannot be checked, as there is no DNA. The CDR3 is 16 residues long. Per the germline V gene, CDR1 is MNHEY and CDR2 is SVGEGT. CDR3 loop: CASRYSGTGGRNEQFF.

The chain is built from TRBV6-1 and TRBJ2-1; TCRdb selects TRBD1, and the lack of DNA leaves this call unchecked. This CDR3 is 16 amino acids long. CDR1 is MNHNS, CDR2 SASEGT, per germline. The CDR3 protein is CASSRSQGIFYNEQFF.

The chain couples TRBV15 to TRBJ2-1. In germline, CDR1 is LNHNV, CDR2 YYDKDF (reference sequence). CDR3 length: 14 amino acids. The CDR3 loop is CATSTRRGWNEQFF.

This chain links TRBV5-1 with TRBJ2-1; absent DNA, TCRdb's TRBD1 call cannot be checked. Germline-derived CDR1 and CDR2 are SGHRS and YFSETQ. This CDR3 is built from 16 residues. This CDR3 reads CASSRDTGGVHNEQFF.

The chain joins TRBV15 to TRBJ2-1; TCRdb's D call, TRBD2, is unchecked because there is no DNA. The CDR3 spans 15 residues. CDR1 and CDR2 from the germline V gene are LNHNV and YYDKDF (reference sequence). CDR3 loop: CATSRVIAGGSEQFF. The whole variable domain, filled in from reference TRBV15 and TRBJ2-1, reads DAMVIQNPRYQVTQFGKPVTLSCSQTLNHNVMYWYQQKSSQAPKLLFHYYDKDFNNEADTPDNFQSRRPNTSFCFLDIRSPGLGDTAMYLCATSRVIAGGSEQFFGPGTRLTVL.